This T cell receptor (beta chain) was sequenced during a study of blood T cell repertoires in COVID-19. TCRdb keeps only in-frame clones here, not all; method: immunoSEQ multiplex PCR. The sample carries about 220,000 clones, around four fifths recorded once. The sequencing input was PBMCs or T cells enriched from blood (not recorded which). The TCR was taken from a woman in her thirties or forties who had been exposed to COVID-19.

CDR3 loop: CASRAQTGSPLHF. CDR3 coding DNA: TGCGCCAGCAGGGCCCAGACGGGTTCACCCCTCCACTTT. The chain carries TRBV4-3 and TRBJ1-6; no definite D call. There are 13 residues in the CDR3. The V end was cut by 6 bases, the J end by 9 bases, with 12 bases between. CDR1 LGHNA and CDR2 YSLEER come from the germline V gene.